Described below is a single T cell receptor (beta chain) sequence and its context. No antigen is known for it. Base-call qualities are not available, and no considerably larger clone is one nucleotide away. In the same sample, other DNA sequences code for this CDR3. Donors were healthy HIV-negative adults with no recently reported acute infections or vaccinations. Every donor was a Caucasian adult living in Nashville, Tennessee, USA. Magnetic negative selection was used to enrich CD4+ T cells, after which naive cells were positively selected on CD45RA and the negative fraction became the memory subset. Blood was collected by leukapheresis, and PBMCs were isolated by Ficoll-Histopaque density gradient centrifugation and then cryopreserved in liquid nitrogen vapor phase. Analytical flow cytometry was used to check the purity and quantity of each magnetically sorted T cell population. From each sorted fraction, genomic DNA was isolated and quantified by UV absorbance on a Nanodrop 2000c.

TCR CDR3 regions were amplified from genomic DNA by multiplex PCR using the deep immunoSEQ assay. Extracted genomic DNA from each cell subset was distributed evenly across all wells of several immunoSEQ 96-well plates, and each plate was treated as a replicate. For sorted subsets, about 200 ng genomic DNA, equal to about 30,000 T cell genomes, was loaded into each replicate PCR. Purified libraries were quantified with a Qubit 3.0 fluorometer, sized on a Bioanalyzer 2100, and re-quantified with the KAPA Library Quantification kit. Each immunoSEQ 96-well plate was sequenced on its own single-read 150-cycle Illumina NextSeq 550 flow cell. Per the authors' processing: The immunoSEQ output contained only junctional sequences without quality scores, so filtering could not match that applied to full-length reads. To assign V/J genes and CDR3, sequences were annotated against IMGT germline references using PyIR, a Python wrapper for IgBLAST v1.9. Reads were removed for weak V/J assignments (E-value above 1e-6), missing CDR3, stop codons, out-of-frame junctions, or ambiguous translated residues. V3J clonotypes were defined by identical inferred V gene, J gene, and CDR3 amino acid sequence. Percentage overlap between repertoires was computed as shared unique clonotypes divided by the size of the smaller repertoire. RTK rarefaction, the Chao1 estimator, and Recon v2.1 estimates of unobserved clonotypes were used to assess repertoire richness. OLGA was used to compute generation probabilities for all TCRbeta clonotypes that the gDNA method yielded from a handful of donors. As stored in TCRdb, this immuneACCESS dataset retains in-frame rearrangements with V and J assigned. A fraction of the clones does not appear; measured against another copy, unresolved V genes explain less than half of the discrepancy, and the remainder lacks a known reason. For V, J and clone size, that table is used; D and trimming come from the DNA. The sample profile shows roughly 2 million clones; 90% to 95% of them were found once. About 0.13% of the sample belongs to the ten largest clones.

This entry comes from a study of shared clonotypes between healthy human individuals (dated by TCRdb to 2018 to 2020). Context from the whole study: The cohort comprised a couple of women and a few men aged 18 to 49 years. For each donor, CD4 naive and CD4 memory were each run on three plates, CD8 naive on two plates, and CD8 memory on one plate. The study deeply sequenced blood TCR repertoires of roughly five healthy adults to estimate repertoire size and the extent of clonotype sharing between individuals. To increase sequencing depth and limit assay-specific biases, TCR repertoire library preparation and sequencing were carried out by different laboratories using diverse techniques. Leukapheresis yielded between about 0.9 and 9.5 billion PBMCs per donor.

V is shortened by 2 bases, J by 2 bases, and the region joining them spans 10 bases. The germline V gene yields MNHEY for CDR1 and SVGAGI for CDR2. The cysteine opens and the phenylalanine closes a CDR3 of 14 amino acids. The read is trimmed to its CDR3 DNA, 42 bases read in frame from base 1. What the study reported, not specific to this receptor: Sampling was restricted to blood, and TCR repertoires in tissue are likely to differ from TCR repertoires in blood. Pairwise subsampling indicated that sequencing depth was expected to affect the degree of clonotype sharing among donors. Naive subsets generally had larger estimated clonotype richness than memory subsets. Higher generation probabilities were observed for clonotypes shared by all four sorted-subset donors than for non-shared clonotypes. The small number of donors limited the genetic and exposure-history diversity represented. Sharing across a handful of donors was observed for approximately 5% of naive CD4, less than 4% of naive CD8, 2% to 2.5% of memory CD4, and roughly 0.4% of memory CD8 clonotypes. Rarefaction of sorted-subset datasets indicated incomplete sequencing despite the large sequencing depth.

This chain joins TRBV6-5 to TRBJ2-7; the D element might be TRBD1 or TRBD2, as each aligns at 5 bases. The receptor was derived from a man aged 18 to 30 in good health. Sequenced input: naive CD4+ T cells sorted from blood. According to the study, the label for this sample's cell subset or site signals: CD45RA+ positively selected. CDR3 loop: CASSYLRGTYEQYF. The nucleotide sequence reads TGTGCCAGCAGTTACCTGAGGGGCACCTACGAGCAGTACTTC.